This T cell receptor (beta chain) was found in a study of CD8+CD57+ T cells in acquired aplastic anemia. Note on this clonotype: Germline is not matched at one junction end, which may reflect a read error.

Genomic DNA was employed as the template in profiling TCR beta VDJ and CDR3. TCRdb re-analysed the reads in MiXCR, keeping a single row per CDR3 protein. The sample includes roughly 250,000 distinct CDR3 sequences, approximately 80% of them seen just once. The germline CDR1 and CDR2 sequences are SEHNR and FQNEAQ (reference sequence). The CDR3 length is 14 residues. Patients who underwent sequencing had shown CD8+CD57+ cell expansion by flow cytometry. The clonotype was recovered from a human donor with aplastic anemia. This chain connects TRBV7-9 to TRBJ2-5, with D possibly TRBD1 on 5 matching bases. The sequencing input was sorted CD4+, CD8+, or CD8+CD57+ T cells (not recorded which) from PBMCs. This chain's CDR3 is CASSRGSNQEPQYF. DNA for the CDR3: TGTGCCAGCAGCAGGGGCTCCAACCAAGAGCCCCAGTACTTC.